Below are 27 T cell receptor beta chains sequenced from a single sample in a study of CD4 T cells in relation to SARS-CoV-2 and coronaviruses. The unexposed donors gave CD4+ T cells in 2011-2018, prior to COVID-19. Isolation of CD4+ T cells took place after about 9 days in culture. The table came from immunoSEQ multiplex PCR; TCRdb's copy has only in-frame clones and leaves some out. The repertoire has some 30,000 clones, approximately 78% of them found once; the top ten carry 20%. The antigens of these receptors remain unknown. Sequencing was performed on CD4+ T cells from PBMCs, cultured in vitro. These TCRs come from a human donor in good health.

The V and J genes are TRBV11-2 and TRBJ2-2; unclear D gene. Germline values: CDR1 SGHAT, CDR2 FQNNGV. CDR3 length: 15 amino acids. Trimming removed 1 base at V and 1 base at J, with 7 bases between. CDR3 sequence: CASSLGNRNTGELFF. CDR3 DNA sequence: TGTGCCAGCAGCTTAGGGAACAGGAACACCGGGGAGCTGTTTTTT.

The J gene is TRBJ2-4, the V gene TRBV6-5; tentatively, D is TRBD1 (5 bases). V was shortened by 6 bases and J by 5 bases, with 14 bases between the two germline ends. Germline CDR1 MNHEY, CDR2 SVGAGI. The CDR3 has 14 residues. CDR3 DNA: TGTGCCAGCAGGACCCGGCCAGGGCAAAACATTCAGTACTTC. The encoded protein is CASRTRPGQNIQYF.

The rearrangement joins TRBV6-5 to TRBJ2-7, with TRBD1 matching 7 bases. Germline loops: CDR1 MNHEY, CDR2 SVGAGI. The V gene end was trimmed by 6 bases and the J gene end by 2 bases; junction bases not matched to a gene: 7. The CDR3 consists of 14 residues. CDR3 sequence reads: CASSRTGLAYEQYF. The CDR3 region has the DNA TGTGCCAGCAGCCGGACAGGCTTGGCCTACGAGCAGTACTTC.

The chain has TRBV14 and TRBJ1-2, with D unresolved. The germline CDR1 and CDR2 sequences are SGHDN and FVKESK. The V gene lost 2 bases and the J gene lost 1 base, with 5 bases spanning the gap. The CDR3 sequence is 13 residues long. CDR3 bases: TGTGCCAGCAGCCAACAGGTTAACTATGGCTACACCTTC. Amino acid sequence: CASSQQVNYGYTF.

This clone appeared a few times. The chain couples TRBV11-3 to TRBJ1-1, with TRBD1 as a possible D gene (6 bases). There are 14 residues in the CDR3. The germline V and J ends were trimmed by 5 bases and 1 base, with 11 bases remaining between them. The germline CDR1 and CDR2 sequences are SGHNT and YENEEA. The CDR3 coding sequence is TGTGCCAGCAGCACCGGGACACAGAACACTGAAGCTTTCTTT. Encoded protein: CASSTGTQNTEAFF.

This clone was detected a few times. This chain uses TRBV19 with TRBJ2-1; maybe TRBD1 (6 bases). V lost 8 bases and J lost 3, with 17 bases in between. CDR1 and CDR2 from the germline V gene are LNHDA and SQIVND (reference sequence). CDR3 size: 15 residues. The DNA for the CDR3 is TGTGCCAGTTCCGCAGGACAGTACAACTACAATGAGCAGTTCTTC. Protein: CASSAGQYNYNEQFF. Drawing the rest from reference TRBV19 and TRBJ2-1, the complete variable domain is DGGITQSPKYLFRKEGQNVTLSCEQNLNHDAMYWYRQDPGQGLRLIYYSQIVNDFQKGDIAEGYSVSREKKESFPLTVTSAQKNPTAFYLCASSAGQYNYNEQFFGPGTRLTVL.

The chain is built from TRBV11-3 and TRBJ2-5; weak D call: TRBD1 (5 bases). Trimming left V 4 bases short and J 4 bases short, with 10 bases between. Germline CDR1 SGHNT, CDR2 YENEEA. The CDR3 is made up of 13 amino acids. The CDR3 loop reads CASSSQGGETQYF. The DNA for the CDR3 is TGTGCCAGCAGCTCCCAGGGTGGAGAGACCCAGTACTTC.

The V gene is TRBV6-5, the J gene TRBJ1-2; tentative D call: TRBD1 (6 bases). This CDR3 region has 13 residues. V lost 10 bases and J lost 1, with 13 bases in between. CDR1 MNHEY and CDR2 SVGAGI come from the germline V gene. This CDR3 is CATAGHFNYGYTF. In DNA form, the CDR3 reads TGTGCCACCGCGGGACACTTTAACTATGGCTACACCTTC.

The gene calls are TRBV10-2 and TRBJ2-1; a possible D gene is TRBD1 (6 bases). The CDR3 sequence is 12 residues long. Germline V gives CDR1 WSHSY, CDR2 SAAADI. V was cut by 7 bases and J by 16 bases, with 20 bases left in between. The chain's CDR3 is CASKGLRGTKFF. The CDR3 bases are TGCGCCAGCAAGGGCTTAAGGGGGACGAAATTCTTC.

The V call is TRBV7-2, the J call TRBJ1-1, with no clear D. Deletions cut 1 base from V and 7 bases from J, with 10 bases between. The CDR3 contains 13 residues. Germline assignment: CDR1 SGHTA and CDR2 FQGNSA. The CDR3 spells CASSLGGGGEAFF. For the CDR3, the DNA is TGTGCCAGCAGCTTAGGAGGAGGTGGTGAAGCTTTCTTT.

The rearrangement uses TRBV4-1 and TRBJ2-3, with D possibly being TRBD2 (6 bases). The CDR3 extends over 17 amino acids. Per germline, CDR1 MGHRA and CDR2 YSYEKL. With 2 bases removed from V and 4 bases from J, the gap between germline ends came to 19 bases. The CDR3 loop is CASSQWETEREADTQYF. CDR3 nucleotide sequence: TGCGCCAGCAGCCAATGGGAGACAGAAAGGGAGGCAGATACGCAGTATTTT.

This clone came up a few times. J is TRBJ1-5 and V is TRBV18, with a possible D match to TRBD1 (6 bases). The CDR3 runs 16 residues. CDR1 and CDR2 from the germline V gene are KGHSH and LQKENI. Trimming pared 0 bases from V and 3 bases from J, leaving 12 bases between. The chain's CDR3 is CASSPPGRGSNQPQHF. DNA for the CDR3: TGTGCCAGCTCACCACCCGGGAGGGGGTCCAATCAGCCCCAGCATTTT.

The sample holds one count of this clone. V usage is TRBV6-2 or TRBV6-3 and J usage is TRBJ1-5; perhaps TRBD1 as D (6 bases). V lost 6 bases and J 2 bases, leaving 14 bases between the germline ends. Germline CDR1 MNHEY, CDR2 SVGEGT. This CDR3 has 15 amino acids. CDR3 amino acids: CASSPNPGGNQPQHF. The CDR3 DNA is TGTGCCAGCAGCCCGAACCCAGGGGGCAATCAGCCCCAGCATTTT.

The chain combines TRBV4-3 with TRBJ1-1, with 8 bases aligning to TRBD1. Germline assignment: CDR1 LGHNA and CDR2 YSLEER. J gave up 1 base and V 0 bases, and 1 base lay outside the gene matches. This CDR3 spans 15 amino acids. The CDR3 region is CASSQDGQGNTEAFF. The DNA of the CDR3 is TGCGCCAGCAGCCAAGACGGACAGGGGAACACTGAAGCTTTCTTT.

This clone has a handful of counts. The rearrangement joins TRBV7-9 to TRBJ1-1; maybe TRBD1 (5 bases). The CDR3 sequence is 15 residues long. Trimming pared 5 bases from V and 0 bases from J, leaving 13 bases between. Looked up from germline, CDR1 is SEHNR and CDR2 is FQNEAQ (reference sequence). The CDR3 DNA sequence: TGTGCCAGCAGCCTCCCCGGGACTATGAACACTGAAGCTTTCTTT. Translating it yields CASSLPGTMNTEAFF. Full variable domain (missing parts from reference TRBV7-9 and TRBJ1-1): DTGVSQNPRHKITKRGQNVTFRCDPISEHNRLYWYRQTLGQGPEFLTYFQNEAQLEKSRLLSDRFSAERPKGSFSTLEIQRTEQGDSAMYLCASSLPGTMNTEAFFGQGTRLTVV.

The V and J genes are TRBV5-1 and TRBJ2-3; 13 nucleotides line up with TRBD2. The CDR3 has 16 residues. V dropped 4 bases and J dropped 1; count of bases not matched to a gene: 3. Looked up from germline, CDR1 is SGHRS and CDR2 is YFSETQ. Written as DNA, the CDR3 is TGCGCCAGCAGCACTAGCGGGAGGGGTGGCACAGATACGCAGTATTTT. Translating it yields CASSTSGRGGTDTQYF.

The rearrangement uses TRBV27 and TRBJ2-5; a weak D match, TRBD1 (6 bases). Germline CDR1 reads MNHEY; CDR2 reads SMNVEV (reference sequence). Trimming pared 5 bases from V and 0 bases from J, leaving 7 bases between. This CDR3 is built from 13 residues. CDR3 protein: CASSNRDQETQYF. The CDR3 nucleotides are TGTGCCAGCAGTAACAGGGACCAAGAGACCCAGTACTTC.

The J gene is TRBJ1-2, the V gene TRBV30; 7 nucleotides line up with TRBD1. The CDR3 spans 15 residues. Looked up from germline, CDR1 is GTSNPN and CDR2 is SVGIG (reference sequence). J lost 8 bases, V lost 0 bases, and 12 bases had no gene match. The CDR3 bases are TGTGCCTGGAGTGTACGAAGTCAGGGGGTGGGGGGCTACACCTTC. The encoded protein is CAWSVRSQGVGGYTF.

The genes are TRBV5-1 and TRBJ2-5, with D possibly matching TRBD2 (6 bases). This CDR3 comprises 16 residues. The germline CDR1 and CDR2 sequences are SGHRS and YFSETQ. V lost 4 bases and J 4 bases, leaving 20 bases between the germline ends. This CDR3 is CASSTQGPTGGETQYF. Written as DNA, the CDR3 is TGCGCCAGCAGCACCCAGGGACCTACCGGGGGAGAGACCCAGTACTTC.

This clone came up once. The chain carries TRBV7-2 and TRBJ2-7; TRBD2 agrees at 7 bases. Trimming at V came to 6 bases and at J to 4 bases, leaving 9 bases not matched to a gene. The CDR3 is made up of 14 amino acids. Germline CDR1 is SGHTA and CDR2 is FQGNSA. CDR3 residues: CASSPWEGRYEQYF. In DNA form, the CDR3 reads TGTGCCAGCAGTCCTTGGGAGGGCCGGTACGAGCAGTACTTC.

The count of this clone is one. The chain uses TRBV5-1 and TRBJ2-3; D might be TRBD1 or TRBD2, each matching 5 bases. Trimming took off 0 bases at V and 0 bases at J, with 11 bases between the two ends. This CDR3 comprises 16 residues. CDR1 is SGHRS, CDR2 YFSETQ, per germline. CDR3 protein: CASSLAGDLSTDTQYF. In DNA form, the CDR3 reads TGCGCCAGCAGCTTGGCCGGGGACCTTAGCACAGATACGCAGTATTTT.

This chain links TRBV28 with TRBJ1-1; possible D gene TRBD1, 5 bases. The CDR3 is made up of 13 amino acids. Per germline, CDR1 MDHEN and CDR2 SYDVKM. Trimming removed 7 bases at V and 3 bases at J, with 12 bases between. The CDR3 region has the DNA TGTGCCAGCATGGAGGGGCCGCACACTGAAGCTTTCTTT. Its translation is CASMEGPHTEAFF.

The V and J genes are TRBV5-1 and TRBJ1-2, with D uncertain. Trimming left V 4 bases short and J 6 bases short, with 13 bases between. The CDR3 has 13 amino acids. Germline CDR1 and CDR2: SGHRS and YFSETQ. CDR3 protein: CASSAAGGHGYTF. In DNA, the CDR3 is TGCGCCAGCAGCGCTGCCGGCGGCCATGGCTACACCTTC.

The V call is TRBV10-3, the J call TRBJ2-6; perhaps TRBD1 as D (6 bases). The V gene lost 5 bases and the J gene lost 0 bases, with 8 bases spanning the gap. The germline V gene encodes CDR1 ENHRY and CDR2 SYGVKD. The CDR3 contains 15 residues. CDR3 sequence: CAISWDNSGANVLTF. Here the CDR3 DNA reads TGTGCCATCAGTTGGGACAACTCTGGGGCCAACGTCCTGACTTTC.

This chain links TRBV7-2 with TRBJ1-4, with D unresolved. Deletions cut 5 bases from V and 6 bases from J, with 10 bases between. Germline CDR1 reads SGHTA; CDR2 reads FQGNSA. The CDR3 covers 13 residues. The CDR3, as DNA: TGTGCCAGCAGCCTGGCCCCGGATGAAAAACTGTTTTTT. Amino acid sequence: CASSLAPDEKLFF.

In its sample, this clone was seen a few times. The DNA for the CDR3 is TGTGCCAGTAGGAACCAGGGGAATTCACCCCTCCACTTT. It yields the protein CASRNQGNSPLHF. The chain combines TRBV19 with TRBJ1-6, with a possible D match to TRBD1 (6 bases). Germline values: CDR1 LNHDA, CDR2 SQIVND (reference sequence). The CDR3 sequence is 13 residues long. V was cut by 6 bases and J by 7 bases, with 10 bases left in between.

This chain connects TRBV29-1 to TRBJ2-3; 13 bases fit TRBD2. CDR1 is SQVTM and CDR2 is ANQGSEA in the germline V gene. The ends lost 6 bases at V and 6 bases at J; junction bases unmatched: 9. The CDR3 extends over 15 amino acids. CDR3 nucleotide sequence: TGCAGCGTCATCGGGACTAGCGGGAATTTGGATACGCAGTATTTT. This gives the protein CSVIGTSGNLDTQYF.